These T cell receptor beta chains were read from a single sample in a study of blood T cell repertoires in COVID-19. This table comes from immunoSEQ multiplex PCR, and its TCRdb copy is limited to in-frame clones, with some not included. Among 250,000 to 350,000 clones listed, 80% to 90% were seen once. Input material: PBMCs or T cells enriched from blood (not recorded which). These TCRs come from a woman younger than 35 who had recovered from COVID-19. CDR3s include the opening cysteine and the closing phenylalanine or tryptophan. Fields, in order: CDR3 protein, CDR3 DNA, D gene, clone size, V gene, J gene, CDR3 length. The D gene is left open where the match is weak. For some rows the clone size is stated as once, few or many, or as a class when expanded; others skip it.

CDR3 protein: CSVRGRQGNTEAFF
CDR3 DNA: TGCAGCGTACGAGGGAGGCAGGGGAACACTGAAGCTTTCTTT
D gene: .
clone size: once
V gene: TRBV29-1
J gene: TRBJ1-1
CDR3 length: 14

CDR3 protein: CASSPLLASTGETQYF
CDR3 DNA: TGTGCCAGCTCACCACTACTAGCGTCCACGGGGGAGACCCAGTACTTC
D gene: TRBD2
clone size: .
V gene: TRBV18
J gene: TRBJ2-5
CDR3 length: 16

CDR3 protein: CATSLNTRATEAFF
CDR3 DNA: TGTGCCACCTCCCTAAACACCAGGGCCACTGAAGCTTTCTTT
D gene: .
clone size: .
V gene: TRBV27
J gene: TRBJ1-1
CDR3 length: 14

CDR3 protein: CASRFPGENYEQYF
CDR3 DNA: TGTGCCAGCAGGTTCCCGGGTGAGAACTACGAGCAGTACTTC
D gene: .
clone size: .
V gene: TRBV2
J gene: TRBJ2-7
CDR3 length: 14

CDR3 protein: CASSERPANYGYTF
CDR3 DNA: TGTGCCAGCAGTGAACGTCCAGCTAACTATGGCTACACCTTC
D gene: .
clone size: .
V gene: TRBV2
J gene: TRBJ1-2
CDR3 length: 14

CDR3 protein: CASSSFALTSTDTQYF
CDR3 DNA: TGTGCCAGCAGCTCCTTCGCGCTTACTAGCACAGATACGCAGTATTTT
D gene: .
clone size: .
V gene: TRBV7-2
J gene: TRBJ2-3
CDR3 length: 16

CDR3 protein: CASSPAGGKNSPLHF
CDR3 DNA: TGTGCCAGCTCACCGGCAGGGGGTAAGAATTCACCCCTCCACTTT
D gene: TRBD1
clone size: .
V gene: TRBV18
J gene: TRBJ1-6
CDR3 length: 15

CDR3 protein: CASSTPGAGGYTF
CDR3 DNA: TGTGCCAGCAGCACACCAGGGGCCGGTGGCTACACCTTC
D gene: .
clone size: .
V gene: TRBV7-2
J gene: TRBJ1-2
CDR3 length: 13

CDR3 protein: CASLGWNTEAFF
CDR3 DNA: TGTGCCAGTCTCGGGTGGAACACTGAAGCTTTCTTT
D gene: .
clone size: .
V gene: TRBV12-3/TRBV12-4
J gene: TRBJ1-1
CDR3 length: 12

CDR3 protein: CASSLRQGTYEQYF
CDR3 DNA: TGTGCCAGCAGCTTAAGGCAGGGGACCTACGAGCAGTACTTC
D gene: .
clone size: few
V gene: TRBV7-9
J gene: TRBJ2-7
CDR3 length: 14

CDR3 protein: CASSQLAGQQNYGYTF
CDR3 DNA: TGCGCCAGCAGCCAGCTTGCCGGACAGCAGAACTATGGCTACACCTTC
D gene: .
clone size: .
V gene: TRBV4-1
J gene: TRBJ1-2
CDR3 length: 16

CDR3 protein: CATSSAGTGGYEQYF
CDR3 DNA: TGTGCCACCAGCAGTGCCGGGACAGGGGGCTACGAGCAGTACTTC
D gene: TRBD1
clone size: .
V gene: TRBV15
J gene: TRBJ2-7
CDR3 length: 15

CDR3 protein: CASSLLGTGYNEQFF
CDR3 DNA: TGTGCCAGCAGCTTACTCGGGACAGGTTACAATGAGCAGTTCTTC
D gene: TRBD1
clone size: .
V gene: TRBV11-2
J gene: TRBJ2-1
CDR3 length: 15

CDR3 protein: CASSEAPVITSAEAFF
CDR3 DNA: TGTGCCAGCAGTGAAGCGCCCGTGATTACAAGTGCTGAAGCTTTCTTT
D gene: .
clone size: once
V gene: TRBV2
J gene: TRBJ1-1
CDR3 length: 16

CDR3 protein: CASSHHWGDADTQYF
CDR3 DNA: TGTGCCAGCAGTCATCACTGGGGGGATGCAGATACGCAGTATTTT
D gene: .
clone size: .
V gene: TRBV7-9
J gene: TRBJ2-3
CDR3 length: 15

CDR3 protein: CAISESAGGAGNEQFF
CDR3 DNA: TGTGCCATCAGTGAGAGTGCGGGGGGGGCCGGGAATGAGCAGTTCTTC
D gene: TRBD2
clone size: .
V gene: TRBV10-3
J gene: TRBJ2-1
CDR3 length: 16

CDR3 protein: CASSEGVSYEQYF
CDR3 DNA: TGTGCCAGCAGTGAAGGAGTGAGCTACGAGCAGTACTTC
D gene: .
clone size: .
V gene: TRBV2
J gene: TRBJ2-7
CDR3 length: 13

CDR3 protein: CASSADSARGYTF
CDR3 DNA: TGTGCCAGCAGCGCGGACTCTGCTCGGGGCTACACCTTC
D gene: .
clone size: .
V gene: TRBV9
J gene: TRBJ1-2
CDR3 length: 13

CDR3 protein: CASSLIGGLNTGELFF
CDR3 DNA: TGTGCCAGCAGTTTAATTGGAGGACTGAACACCGGGGAGCTGTTTTTT
D gene: .
clone size: .
V gene: TRBV27
J gene: TRBJ2-2
CDR3 length: 16

CDR3 protein: CASSFISGANVLTF
CDR3 DNA: TGTGCCAGCAGTTTTATCTCTGGGGCCAACGTCCTGACTTTC
D gene: .
clone size: once
V gene: TRBV2
J gene: TRBJ2-6
CDR3 length: 14